This T cell receptor (beta chain) is from a study of regulatory T cells in long-lasting Graves disease. On the study more broadly: Those Graves' patients who were newly diagnosed had been on antithyroid drugs under 3 months.

This clonotype was found many times. Its antigen remains unknown. Investigators prepared the TCR beta libraries by applying iRepertoire HTBI primers and Arm-PCR of CDR3 regions. TCRdb reprocessed the multiplex PCR reads with MiXCR, giving one entry per CDR3 protein. The table records about 530,000 distinct CDR3 sequences, roughly a sixth of them present only once. Time point described: newly diagnosed GD, antithyroid drugs for less than 3 months. From PBMCs, RNA was extracted and then used to make the TCR library. Study findings and constraints: TCR diversity was lower in persistent Graves' patients (versus newly diagnosed ones).

The CDR3 has 14 amino acids. Trimming stripped 3 bases from V and 4 bases from J, with 12 bases between. In germline, CDR1 is MDHEN, CDR2 SYDVKM. These data are also associated with another study on T cells in Graves' hyperthyroidism and ophthalmopathy. Turning to that study: Newly diagnosed hyperthyroidism patients aged 18 to 65 years had disease lasting under 2 months.

The chain carries TRBV28 and TRBJ1-2; D is perhaps TRBD1 (6 bases). The clonotype comes from a middle-aged woman with Graves disease. The sequences come from peripheral blood mononuclear cells (PBMCs), collected at new diagnosis, from a patient treated with antithyroid drugs. Written as DNA, the CDR3 is TGTGCCAGCAGTTTTGGGACGGACAGCTATGGCTACACCTTC. Translating it yields CASSFGTDSYGYTF.